This T cell receptor beta chain came from a study of T cells expressing NK-cell markers. This CDR3 region has 16 residues. Germline CDR1 and CDR2: MNHNS and SASEGT. With UMIs, 5'RACE template switching was used to make TCR beta cDNA. TCRdb re-called the 5' RACE reads; one entry per CDR3 protein, DNA not given. This listing includes about 430,000 distinct CDR3 sequences. This rearrangement joins TRBV6-1 to TRBJ1-5. Sequenced: blood T cells: a sorted CD56 or NKG2C T cell subset, CD4+ or CD8+ T cells, or bulk PBMC T cells (not recorded which). The receptor's source is a woman in her 50s in good health. The CDR3 loop reads CASSETFRALRQPQHF.